The 24 T cell receptor beta chains reported below all come from one sample, sequenced in a study of graft-versus-host responses after intestinal transplantation. Their antigens remain unidentified. Clones were read by immunoSEQ multiplex PCR, and TCRdb kept only the in-frame ones, dropping some. The sample shows around 90,000 clones, around 90% of them seen only once. The sample in question was unstimulated CD8+ T cells sorted from spleen or lymph node cells, obtained before transplant. The receptors stem from a human donor who was the organ donor for an intestinal transplant.

This clone is a singleton in its sample. J is TRBJ2-3 and V is TRBV10-1; TRBD2 might be the D (6 bases). The CDR3 is 17 amino acids. Germline V lookup: CDR1 WNHNN, CDR2 SYGVQD (reference sequence). The V end lost 6 bases, the J end lost 1 base, and 20 bases lay between the germline ends. The chain's CDR3 is CASSAFRPGVGTDTQYF. DNA of the CDR3: TGCGCCAGCAGCGCGTTTCGCCCGGGAGTCGGCACAGATACGCAGTATTTT.

This chain joins TRBV7-7 and TRBJ2-1, with D possibly TRBD1 on 6 matching bases. The germline V gene has CDR1 SSHAT and CDR2 FNYEAQ (reference sequence). V gave up 5 bases and J gave up 1 base, with 15 bases separating them. The CDR3 loop spans 16 amino acids. The CDR3 DNA sequence: TGTGCCAGCAGCCGCATCCCAGGGGAGTCCTACAATGAGCAGTTCTTC. Translation gives CASSRIPGESYNEQFF.

The chain recombines TRBV7-7 with TRBJ2-1, with D perhaps TRBD2 (5 bases). This CDR3 is 14 amino acids long. Germline V gene sequence: CDR1 SSHAT, CDR2 FNYEAQ (reference sequence). V lost 1 base, J lost 5 bases, and 9 bases lay in between. Here the CDR3 DNA reads TGTGCCAGCAGCTTAGGAGGGATAAACAATGAGCAGTTCTTC. Amino acid sequence: CASSLGGINNEQFF.

This clone has a single count. The chain joins TRBV6-5 to TRBJ2-7; 11 bases match TRBD1. The ends lost 0 bases at V and 3 bases at J; junction bases unmatched: 1. CDR1 and CDR2 (germline): MNHEY, SVGAGI. This CDR3 has 15 amino acids. The CDR3 sequence: CASSYSGTGGYEQYF. The CDR3 region has the DNA TGTGCCAGCAGTTACTCTGGGACAGGGGGCTACGAGCAGTACTTC.

This clone was detected only a few times. The chain employs TRBV30 and TRBJ2-7, with TRBD2 as a possible D gene (5 bases). Germline V gene data show CDR1 as GTSNPN and CDR2 as SVGIG (reference sequence). The V gene lost 0 bases and the J gene lost 2 bases, with 20 bases spanning the gap. The length of the CDR3 is 17 residues. CDR3 nucleotide sequence: TGTGCCTGGAGTGTATCCCCGGGGTTAGCCTTCGCCTACGAGCAGTACTTC. Amino acids: CAWSVSPGLAFAYEQYF.

This chain joins TRBV4-1 and TRBJ1-1, with 8 bases lining up with TRBD1. The CDR3 contains 15 residues. CDR1 is MGHRA and CDR2 is YSYEKL in the germline V gene. V lost 1 base and J lost 6; bases outside the gene matches: 7. The CDR3 bases are TGCGCCAGCAGCCAAGCAGGGGGCCCCGTCTCTGAAGCTTTCTTT. Protein product: CASSQAGGPVSEAFF.

The chain combines TRBV21-1 with TRBJ1-3; the D segment call TRBD1 is taken from the table without a DNA check. TRBV21-1 is assigned pseudogene status. The CDR3 extends over 18 amino acids. Written as DNA, the CDR3 is TGTGCCAGCAGCAGTCGACAGGGAAGCACAAGGCTTGGAAACACCATATATTTT. Translating gives CASSSRQGSTRLGNTIYF.

In DNA, the CDR3 is TGTGCCAGCAGTCGGGACAGGACTTACACTGAAGCTTTCTTT. Protein sequence: CASSRDRTYTEAFF. The J gene is TRBJ1-1, the V gene TRBV27, with TRBD1 matching 8 bases. Trimming removed 5 bases from V and 3 bases from J; junction bases left unmatched: 5. The CDR3 loop spans 14 amino acids. Germline CDR1 and CDR2: MNHEY and SMNVEV (reference sequence).

V usage is TRBV28 and J usage is TRBJ2-7; 8 bases line up with TRBD1. CDR3 size: 14 residues. The ends lost 6 bases at V and 2 bases at J; junction bases unmatched: 6. Germline CDR1 MDHEN, CDR2 SYDVKM. For the CDR3, the DNA is TGTGCCAGCAGGGGGGACAGGTTCCCCTACGAGCAGTACTTC. As protein: CASRGDRFPYEQYF.

This clone has only one observation. The chain couples TRBV5-1 to TRBJ1-1; TRBD1 aligns across 10 bases. The CDR3 consists of 17 residues. The junction had 6 bases not matched to a gene; V was cut back by 0 bases and J by 1 base. Germline CDR1 reads SGHRS; CDR2 reads YFSETQ. DNA for the CDR3: TGCGCCAGCAGCTTGGTAGACAGGGGGCCGACGAACACTGAAGCTTTCTTT. Its protein is CASSLVDRGPTNTEAFF.

The chain is built from TRBV5-4 and TRBJ2-1; 7 nucleotides line up with TRBD2. The length of the CDR3 is 15 residues. Germline CDR1 reads SGHNT; CDR2 reads YYREEE (reference sequence). V lost 4 bases, J lost 7 bases, and 11 bases stayed unmatched. CDR3 region: CASSPTLRERNEQFF. Written as DNA, the CDR3 is TGTGCCAGCAGCCCTACTTTGCGGGAGAGGAATGAGCAGTTCTTC.

The rearrangement uses TRBV7-9 and TRBJ2-7, with 7 bases lining up with TRBD1. The V segment lost 5 bases and the J segment 0 bases; nucleotides outside the gene matches: 10. CDR3 length: 16 residues. Germline V gives CDR1 SEHNR, CDR2 FQNEAQ (reference sequence). The CDR3 nucleotides are TGTGCCAGCAGCCCCCTAACAGGGGTGAGCTCCTACGAGCAGTACTTC. Encoded protein: CASSPLTGVSSYEQYF.

V gene TRBV29-1 combines with J gene TRBJ2-1, with D unresolved. The length of the CDR3 is 11 residues. Between the trimmed V and J ends, which lost 6 bases and 9 bases, there was a span of 12 bases. Germline V CDR1 and CDR2: SQVTM, ANQGSEA. CDR3 sequence: CSVPSEAEQFF. CDR3 nucleotide sequence: TGCAGCGTGCCATCTGAGGCTGAGCAGTTCTTC.

The J gene is TRBJ2-5, the V gene TRBV28, with 10 positions matching TRBD2. V trimming: 5 bases; J trimming: 2 bases; junction bases outside the gene matches: 8. This CDR3 comprises 16 residues. CDR1 and CDR2 (germline): MDHEN, SYDVKM. The CDR3 region is CASSLIAGGDQETQYF. The CDR3 nucleotides are TGTGCCAGCAGTCTTATAGCGGGAGGCGATCAAGAGACCCAGTACTTC.

The rearrangement uses TRBV7-6 and TRBJ2-2, with 11 bases lining up with TRBD2. The CDR3 extends over 18 amino acids. V shed 5 bases, J shed 4 bases, and the junction held 12 bases outside the gene matches. Germline values: CDR1 SGHVS, CDR2 FNYEAQ. CDR3 coding DNA: TGTGCCAGCAGCGACCGGGAAGGGGGACTAGCGGCCACCGGGGAGCTGTTTTTT. The encoded protein is CASSDREGGLAATGELFF.

The CDR3 is CATSQGDSNQPQHF. The CDR3 DNA sequence: TGTGCCACCAGCCAGGGGGATAGCAATCAGCCCCAGCATTTT. This chain links TRBV15 with TRBJ1-5; the match to TRBD1 covers 7 bases. Germline V gene data show CDR1 as LNHNV and CDR2 as YYDKDF (reference sequence). The CDR3 is 14 amino acids. V was clipped by 5 bases and J by 0 bases; unmatched bases: 1.

The V call is TRBV19, the J call TRBJ2-7, with a possible D match to TRBD2 (7 bases). The V gene's germline CDR1 is LNHDA and CDR2 SQIVND (reference sequence). This CDR3 contains 14 residues. Trimming removed 5 bases from V and 0 bases from J, with 11 bases in between. The CDR3 spells CASSGGAFSYEQYF. CDR3 sequence (DNA): TGTGCCAGTAGTGGGGGGGCCTTCTCCTACGAGCAGTACTTC. Variable domain in full (rest from reference TRBV19 and TRBJ2-7): DGGITQSPKYLFRKEGQNVTLSCEQNLNHDAMYWYRQDPGQGLRLIYYSQIVNDFQKGDIAEGYSVSREKKESFPLTVTSAQKNPTAFYLCASSGGAFSYEQYFGPGTRLTVT.

The chain employs TRBV12-2 and TRBJ1-2; the table's TRBD1 call for D was not verified on the DNA. TRBV12-2 is assigned pseudogene status. The CDR3 is 18 amino acids. The CDR3 DNA is TGTGCAAGTCGCGCGCGAAATGGACAGGCGATGATGAACTATGGCTACACCTTC. Amino acid sequence: CASRARNGQAMMNYGYTF.

This sequence joins TRBV2 and TRBJ2-7; TRBD2 matches at 8 bases. This CDR3 comprises 15 residues. The V and J ends lost 2 bases and 3 bases, in that order; junction bases with no gene match: 6. Per the germline V gene, CDR1 is SNHLY and CDR2 is FYNNEI. CDR3 nucleotide sequence: TGTGCCAGCAGTGAATCGGGAGGGGCCTACTACGAGCAGTACTTC. Translated, it gives CASSESGGAYYEQYF.

The rearrangement joins TRBV5-1 to TRBJ2-1; D gene uncertain. Germline CDR1 and CDR2: SGHRS and YFSETQ. V dropped 0 bases and J dropped 7 bases, with 8 bases sitting between them. The CDR3 extends over 13 amino acids. CDR3 region: CASSLELVNEQFF. The CDR3 DNA follows: TGCGCCAGCAGCTTGGAGCTAGTAAATGAGCAGTTCTTC.

The chain employs TRBV9 and TRBJ1-1, with 9 bases identical to TRBD1. The germline V gene has CDR1 SGDLS and CDR2 YYNGEE. This CDR3 is built from 13 residues. The junction had 3 bases not matched to a gene; V was cut back by 4 bases and J by 5 bases. The CDR3 is CASSTTGGTEAFF. The CDR3 DNA reads TGTGCCAGCAGCACGACAGGGGGAACTGAAGCTTTCTTT. Complete variable domain (other parts from reference TRBV9 and TRBJ1-1): DSGVTQTPKHLITATGQRVTLRCSPRSGDLSVYWYQQSLDQGLQFLIQYYNGEERAKGNILERFSAQQFPDLHSELNLSSLELGDSALYFCASSTTGGTEAFFGQGTRLTVV.

The chain is built from TRBV25-1 and TRBJ2-2, with 7 bases matching TRBD2. The CDR3 has 17 amino acids. Per the germline V gene, CDR1 is MGHDK and CDR2 is SYGVNS. The junction had 12 bases not matched to a gene; V was cut back by 8 bases and J by 0 bases. As DNA, the CDR3 is TGTGCCAGCGAGGGTGGGGGGGACGACACGAACACCGGGGAGCTGTTTTTT. It encodes CASEGGGDDTNTGELFF.

The J gene is TRBJ1-6, the V gene TRBV5-4; TRBD1 agrees at 9 bases. Germline V gene data show CDR1 as SGHNT and CDR2 as YYREEE (reference sequence). The CDR3 runs 20 residues. The J segment lost 0 bases and the V segment lost 2 bases, leaving 12 bases of the junction unmatched. The CDR3 nucleotides read TGTGCCAGCAGCTTAAGCCGGGACAGGGCGACGAGCTCCTATAATTCACCCCTCCACTTT. This sequence encodes CASSLSRDRATSSYNSPLHF.

The chain combines TRBV19 with TRBJ2-3; the match to TRBD2 covers 10 bases. CDR1 and CDR2 (germline): LNHDA, SQIVND (reference sequence). V lost 2 bases, J lost 6 bases, and 5 bases stayed unmatched. The CDR3 runs to 15 residues. CDR3 nucleotide sequence: TGTGCCAGTAGTATACTAGCGGGGGTGAGGGATACGCAGTATTTT. Translation: CASSILAGVRDTQYF.